One sample yielded the 17 T cell receptor beta chains listed below, sequenced in a study of human T cells and chemical hapten exposure. TCRdb processed the RACE reads anew with MiXCR; each CDR3 protein has one entry. The sample has some 84,000 distinct CDR3 sequences; roughly 8.5% are singletons. Time point noted: pre-sensitization, week 0. Treatment given: therapeutic diphenylcyclopropenone sensitization with weekly scalp DPC. Sequenced here: whole blood, sampled in connection with sensitization to the hapten diphenylcyclopropenone (DPC). The receptors were gathered from a man aged 40-55 years with alopecia areata. Some clones in this sample may be carry-over from other donors' samples.

The rearrangement joins TRBV30 to TRBJ1-4; 7 bases match TRBD1. Trimming removed 5 bases from V and 7 bases from J; junction bases left unmatched: 4. Germline V gives CDR1 GTSNPN, CDR2 SVGIG (reference sequence). This CDR3 region has 12 residues. CDR3 sequence: CAWGGGREKLFF. CDR3 coding DNA: TGTGCCTGGGGAGGGGGCCGTGAAAAACTGTTTTTT.

This clonotype was counted many times. V gene TRBV2 combines with J gene TRBJ2-7, with 7 bases fitting TRBD2. The ends lost 7 bases at V and 5 bases at J; junction bases unmatched: 8. From germline, CDR1 is SNHLY and CDR2 FYNNEI. This CDR3 has 13 residues. The CDR3 DNA follows: TGTGCCAGCATCTGGGAGGGAGGCCACGAGCAGTACTTC. Protein product: CASIWEGGHEQYF.

The CDR3 spells CASRSGRSEQFF. CDR3 sequence (DNA): TGTGCCAGCAGAAGCGGGAGGTCTGAGCAGTTCTTC. The chain has TRBV6-2 or TRBV6-3 and TRBJ2-1, with 9 bases aligning to TRBD2. The CDR3 has 12 amino acids. Germline V CDR1 and CDR2: MNHEY, SVGEGT. V lost 6 bases and J lost 9; bases outside the gene matches: 3.

This clonotype has a handful of counts. The CDR3 DNA reads as TGTGCCAGCAGCGCCGGGACCAACTTCGATGAGCAGTTCTTC. Translating gives CASSAGTNFDEQFF. The rearrangement uses TRBV11-2 and TRBJ2-1; the D gene could be TRBD1 or TRBD2 (5 bases each). CDR3 size: 14 residues. The germline CDR1 and CDR2 sequences are SGHAT and FQNNGV. Trimming took 5 bases from V and 8 from J, leaving 16 bases between them.

The chain employs TRBV6-2 or TRBV6-3 and TRBJ1-1; D perhaps matches TRBD1 (5 bases). V shed 6 bases and J shed 4 bases, with 21 bases lying between them. The CDR3 has 16 residues. The V gene's germline CDR1 is MNHEY and CDR2 SVGEGT. CDR3 region: CASSPTPGRVGTEAFF. CDR3 in DNA: TGTGCCAGCAGCCCCACGCCGGGCAGGGTAGGCACTGAAGCTTTCTTT.

The rearrangement links TRBV5-6 to TRBJ2-7; D remains unclear. CDR1 is SGHDT and CDR2 is YYEEEE in the germline V gene. V lost 0 bases, J lost 0 bases, and 13 bases lay in between. This CDR3 is built from 16 residues. The CDR3 protein is CASSLEGTPSSYEQYF. The CDR3 DNA is TGTGCCAGCAGCTTGGAGGGTACCCCTAGCTCCTACGAGCAGTACTTC. Full variable domain (missing parts from reference TRBV5-6 and TRBJ2-7): DAGVTQSPTHLIKTRGQQVTLRCSPKSGHDTVSWYQQALGQGPQFIFQYYEEEERQRGNFPDRFSGHQFPNYSSELNVNALLLGDSALYLCASSLEGTPSSYEQYFGPGTRLTVT.

This clonotype was counted a few times. CDR3 nucleotides: TGTGCCAGCAGTGAACCACCCCCGAACAATGAGCAGTTCTTC. Its translation is CASSEPPPNNEQFF. V and J are TRBV25-1 and TRBJ2-1, with D unclear. Germline CDR1 MGHDK, CDR2 SYGVNS. This CDR3 is 14 amino acids long. The V end was cut by 2 bases, the J end by 5 bases, with 10 bases between.

This clonotype was counted many times. This sequence joins TRBV30 and TRBJ2-3; D is unclear. The CDR3 has 14 amino acids. From germline, CDR1 is GTSNPN and CDR2 SVGIG (reference sequence). V was pared by 5 bases and J by 2 bases, with 14 bases between. The CDR3, as DNA: TGTGCCTGGGGCCTTAGCCCTTCCACAGATACGCAGTATTTT. This translates into CAWGLSPSTDTQYF.

This clonotype was detected a few times. The chain combines TRBV20-1 with TRBJ2-6, with 11 bases lining up with TRBD1. This CDR3 region has 18 residues. V trimming: 1 base; J trimming: 0 bases; junction bases outside the gene matches: 5. Germline assignment: CDR1 DFQATT and CDR2 SNEGSKA (reference sequence). CDR3 region: CSARVRGTGGSGANVLTF. The CDR3 nucleotides read TGCAGTGCTAGAGTACGGGGGACAGGGGGCTCTGGGGCCAACGTCCTGACTTTC.

This clonotype was recorded at least ten times. The V gene is TRBV6-5, the J gene TRBJ1-2, with D possibly being TRBD1 (5 bases). From germline, CDR1 is MNHEY and CDR2 SVGAGI. Trimming took off 8 bases at V and 6 bases at J, with 16 bases between the two ends. The CDR3 covers 13 residues. CDR3 protein: CASGGGNINGYTF. CDR3 DNA sequence: TGTGCCAGCGGGGGGGGGAACATAAATGGCTACACCTTC.

Concerning this clonotype: Since a much larger clone is just one base distant, this may be a read error. The genes are TRBV19 and TRBJ1-5, with D hard to call. The CDR3 totals 15 residues. Germline V gene data show CDR1 as LNHDA and CDR2 as SQIVND (reference sequence). The CDR3 here is CASSRSTDSNRPQHF. DNA of the CDR3: TGTGCCAGTAGTAGGTCAACAGATAGCAATCGGCCCCAGCATTTT.

This clonotype was seen at least ten times. The chain links TRBV29-1 to TRBJ2-5; TRBD1 agrees at 8 bases. The CDR3 runs 12 residues. Germline CDR1 reads SQVTM; CDR2 reads ANQGSEA. J was trimmed by 4 bases and V by 6 bases; bases with no gene match: 4. The CDR3 sequence is CSVETGAETQYF. The CDR3 DNA sequence: TGCAGCGTGGAGACAGGGGCAGAGACCCAGTACTTC.

This clonotype was seen only once. A much bigger clone sits one base away, suggesting this may be a read error. The chain recombines TRBV20-1 with TRBJ2-7; 9 positions agree with TRBD2. V shed 6 bases and J 2 bases; nucleotides not matched to a gene: 5. Germline lookup yields CDR1 DFQATT and CDR2 SNEGSKA (reference sequence). The CDR3 has 13 amino acids. This CDR3 reads CSAVAGVTYEQYF. Written as DNA, the CDR3 is TGCAGTGCAGTAGCGGGAGTCACCTACGAGCAGTACTTC.

The chain recombines TRBV6-5 with TRBJ1-2, with 10 bases fitting TRBD1. Germline-derived CDR1 and CDR2 are MNHEY and SVGAGI. CDR3 size: 15 residues. V shed 4 bases, J shed 8 bases, and the junction held 10 bases outside the gene matches. The CDR3 loop reads CASSSGTGEWNGYTF. The DNA of the CDR3 is TGTGCCAGCAGTTCTGGGACAGGGGAGTGGAACGGCTACACCTTC.

This clonotype was counted a few times. The chain recombines TRBV14 with TRBJ2-3; 8 nucleotides match TRBD1. There are 14 residues in the CDR3. J gave up 4 bases and V 4 bases, and 4 bases lay outside the gene matches. Germline assignment: CDR1 SGHDN and CDR2 FVKESK. In DNA, the CDR3 is TGTGCCAGCAGCCGGACAGGGCTCGCAGATACGCAGTATTTT. Protein: CASSRTGLADTQYF.

This clonotype was counted only a few times. The chain is built from TRBV20-1 and TRBJ2-3; maybe TRBD2 (5 bases). The V end lost 7 bases, the J end lost 4 bases, and 18 bases lay between the germline ends. The CDR3 length is 14 residues. In germline, CDR1 is DFQATT, CDR2 SNEGSKA (reference sequence). The CDR3 bases are TGCAGTGGGAGTCGGGGAGCTGGCGCAGATACGCAGTATTTT. Protein sequence: CSGSRGAGADTQYF.

The chain couples TRBV5-4 to TRBJ2-5, with 10 nucleotides matching TRBD2. Germline-derived CDR1 and CDR2 are SGHNT and YYREEE (reference sequence). Unmatched junction bases numbered 7, after V lost 6 bases and J lost 5 bases. CDR3 length: 14 amino acids. Here the CDR3 DNA reads TGTGCCAGCACTGTAGCGGGAGGCGCGGAGACCCAGTACTTC. Its translation: CASTVAGGAETQYF.